These 21 T cell receptor beta chains were sequenced from one sample in a study of identical twins. TCRdb recomputed calls from the 5' RACE reads with MiXCR, one row per CDR3 protein. This table has around 1.7 million distinct CDR3 sequences, under 35% appearing once. The sequenced sample was cord blood. These receptors came from a newborn girl in good health.

The chain recombines TRBV6-2 or TRBV6-3 with TRBJ1-2; D not certain. Trimming shortened V by 6 bases and J by 3 bases, and 11 bases separated the two germline ends. The CDR3 is 13 amino acids. Germline loops: CDR1 MNHEY, CDR2 SVGEGT. This chain's CDR3 is CASRRLGDYGYTF. The CDR3 DNA sequence: TGTGCCAGCAGGCGCCTAGGAGACTATGGCTACACCTTC.

This CDR3 reads CASSATGTSGYNEQFF. In DNA, the CDR3 is TGTGCCAGCAGCGCTACCGGGACTAGCGGCTACAATGAGCAGTTCTTC. The chain employs TRBV7-2 and TRBJ2-1; 11 bases fit TRBD2. Germline values: CDR1 SGHTA, CDR2 FQGNSA. The CDR3 runs 16 residues. V was clipped by 5 bases and J by 3 bases; unmatched bases: 6.

In this sample, this clonotype turned up a few times. The chain is built from TRBV25-1 and TRBJ1-6; the D is unclear. The germline gives CDR1 MGHDK, CDR2 SYGVNS. V was clipped by 1 base and J by 7 bases, with 11 bases between them. This CDR3 has 15 amino acids. The CDR3 sequence: CASSESRAGNSPLHF. The CDR3 DNA follows: TGTGCCAGCAGTGAATCCCGGGCGGGAAATTCACCCCTCCACTTT.

J is TRBJ2-1 and V is TRBV12-5; TRBD2 matches at 13 bases. Trimming removed 0 bases from V and 2 bases from J; junction bases left unmatched: 4. Germline V gene sequence: CDR1 LGHNT, CDR2 FRNRAP. The CDR3 has 18 amino acids. The CDR3 loop is CASGLVTSGRPPYNEQFF. Here the CDR3 DNA reads TGTGCTAGTGGTTTGGTGACTAGCGGGAGGCCGCCCTACAATGAGCAGTTCTTC.

There are many counts of this clonotype. The chain combines TRBV3-1 with TRBJ2-7; D might be TRBD1 (5 bases). The CDR3 has 14 amino acids. V dropped 1 base and J dropped 7 bases, with 14 bases sitting between them. Germline V gives CDR1 LGHDT, CDR2 YNNKEL (reference sequence). Written as DNA, the CDR3 is TGTGCCAGCAGCCAAGGGGGCTCCTACAATGAGCAGTACTTC. This sequence encodes CASSQGGSYNEQYF.

This clonotype was seen a few times. The V and J genes are TRBV29-1 and TRBJ1-2; D remains unclear. This CDR3 region has 13 residues. The germline V and J ends were trimmed by 3 bases and 5 bases, with 13 bases remaining between them. Germline CDR1 reads SQVTM; CDR2 reads ANQGSEA. For the CDR3, the DNA is TGCAGCGTTGATCGAGGCCGGCTATATGGCTACACCTTC. Amino acid sequence: CSVDRGRLYGYTF.

This clonotype was detected a few times. The J gene is TRBJ2-5, the V gene TRBV2; D tentatively fits TRBD1 or TRBD2 (5 bases each). The CDR3 is 15 amino acids. Germline CDR1 SNHLY, CDR2 FYNNEI. The V end lost 7 bases, the J end lost 1 base, and 16 bases lay between the germline ends. CDR3 sequence reads: CASTWDGGPQETQYF. As DNA, the CDR3 is TGTGCCAGCACCTGGGACGGTGGACCCCAAGAGACCCAGTACTTC.

The chain combines TRBV2 with TRBJ1-1, with D possibly TRBD1 on 5 matching bases. V lost 7 bases and J lost 0, with 9 bases in between. Germline CDR1 is SNHLY and CDR2 is FYNNEI. The CDR3 runs to 13 residues. CDR3 in DNA: TGTGCCAGCATACGGGGGGTGAACACTGAAGCTTTCTTT. It encodes CASIRGVNTEAFF.

The J gene is TRBJ2-7, the V gene TRBV28; the D gene is possibly TRBD1 (5 bases). Trimming took 7 bases from V and 4 from J, leaving 14 bases between them. From germline, CDR1 is MDHEN and CDR2 SYDVKM. This CDR3 spans 13 amino acids. CDR3 residues: CASIRAGWYEQYF. The CDR3 DNA reads as TGTGCCAGCATTAGAGCAGGGTGGTACGAGCAGTACTTC.

The chain employs TRBV10-3 and TRBJ2-1; maybe TRBD2 (6 bases). Matching the DNA end better, TRBJ2-7 makes the J call doubtful. This CDR3 is 16 amino acids long. CDR1 and CDR2 (germline): ENHRY, SYGVKD. As DNA, the CDR3 is TGTGCCATCAGTGAGTCGCAGCGGGCCTCCTACAATGAGCAGTACTTC. Translation gives CAISESQRASYNEQYF.

This clonotype has more than one count but fewer than ten. The chain uses TRBV27 and TRBJ2-5, with TRBD1 matching 7 bases. V lost 7 bases, J lost 5 bases, and 13 bases stayed unmatched. Germline V gene lookup returns CDR1 MNHEY and CDR2 SMNVEV (reference sequence). CDR3 length: 15 residues. The CDR3 here is CASMARARGYETQYF. The CDR3 DNA follows: TGTGCCAGCATGGCCCGAGCCAGGGGGTATGAGACCCAGTACTTC.

The rearrangement links TRBV7-2 to TRBJ2-1, with D perhaps TRBD1 (6 bases). The V end lost 1 base, the J end lost 4 bases, and 17 bases lay between the germline ends. The length of the CDR3 is 17 residues. In germline, CDR1 is SGHTA, CDR2 FQGNSA. The CDR3 bases are TGTGCCAGCAGCTTAGGCCTAGCAAGAGGGGGTTACAATGAGCAGTTCTTC. Its translation is CASSLGLARGGYNEQFF.

V gene TRBV11-1 combines with J gene TRBJ2-1, with 8 bases identical to TRBD2. Germline CDR1 and CDR2: SGHAT and FQDESV (reference sequence). This CDR3 has 14 amino acids. The J segment lost 6 bases and the V segment lost 6 bases, leaving 7 bases of the junction unmatched. The CDR3 nucleotides are TGTGCCAGCAGAGGGCGGGGGGTAGGCAATGAGCAGTTCTTC. Residues: CASRGRGVGNEQFF.

This chain links TRBV3-1 with TRBJ2-7, with unresolved D. The DNA matches TRBJ2-5 better at its end, which makes the J call doubtful. CDR1 is LGHDT, CDR2 YNNKEL, per germline (reference sequence). CDR3 length: 14 amino acids. CDR3 sequence reads: CASSQPGYLETQYF. The CDR3 DNA reads TGTGCCAGCAGCCAACCCGGCTATTTGGAGACCCAGTACTTC.

The CDR3: CASSFGGVSEKLFF. The CDR3 nucleotides are TGTGCCAGCAGTTTCGGGGGGGTTAGTGAAAAACTGTTTTTT. The chain links TRBV28 to TRBJ1-4; a possible D gene is TRBD1 (5 bases). CDR3 length equals 14 residues. V was trimmed by 3 bases and J by 7 bases, leaving 12 bases between them. Germline assignment: CDR1 MDHEN and CDR2 SYDVKM.

The chain links TRBV5-1 to TRBJ2-5, with 7 bases matching TRBD2. This CDR3 is 15 amino acids long. Germline trimming cut 0 bases from V and 5 bases from J; bases unmatched to any gene: 7. Germline loops: CDR1 SGHRS, CDR2 YFSETQ. CDR3 bases: TGCGCCAGCAGCTTGGGCGGGAGTGGTTCCGAGACCCAGTACTTC. Encoded protein: CASSLGGSGSETQYF.

The chain carries TRBV20-1 and TRBJ1-5; D may be TRBD1 (6 bases). This CDR3 has 14 residues. V lost 5 bases, J lost 0 bases, and 11 bases lay in between. Looked up from germline, CDR1 is DFQATT and CDR2 is SNEGSKA (reference sequence). The CDR3 reads CSAGRGNSNQPQHF. CDR3 DNA sequence: TGCAGTGCTGGCAGGGGTAATAGCAATCAGCCCCAGCATTTT.

A few counts support this clonotype. The V call is TRBV7-6, the J call TRBJ1-5; D unresolved. This CDR3 spans 14 amino acids. V shed 5 bases and J shed 6 bases, with 14 bases lying between them. Germline-derived CDR1 and CDR2 are SGHVS and FNYEAQ. The CDR3 loop is CASSPEIFGQPQHF. DNA for the CDR3: TGTGCCAGCAGCCCCGAAATTTTCGGTCAGCCCCAGCATTTT.

The chain joins TRBV6-5 to TRBJ1-4, with D hard to call. The CDR3 covers 14 residues. The V end lost 4 bases, the J end lost 3 bases, and 9 bases lay between the germline ends. Germline V gives CDR1 MNHEY, CDR2 SVGAGI. The CDR3 nucleotides read TGTGCCAGCAGTTTGGCCCCGTCTAATGAAAAACTGTTTTTT. Its protein product is CASSLAPSNEKLFF.

This clonotype came up a few times. The CDR3 spells CASSRSAGNSYNEQFF. The CDR3 DNA reads TGTGCCAGCAGCCGCTCGGCGGGAAACTCCTACAATGAGCAGTTCTTC. The rearrangement uses TRBV7-9 and TRBJ2-1, with D possibly being TRBD2 (6 bases). The V end lost 5 bases, the J end lost 0 bases, and 14 bases lay between the germline ends. From germline, CDR1 is SEHNR and CDR2 FQNEAQ (reference sequence). The CDR3 contains 16 residues.

The genes are TRBV6-5 and TRBJ2-5; TRBD1 matches 7 bases. The DNA matches TRBJ2-7 better at its end, which makes the J call doubtful. Germline V gene data show CDR1 as MNHEY and CDR2 as SVGAGI. This CDR3 spans 15 amino acids. The CDR3 loop reads CASSLNSRGSYEQYF. The CDR3 bases are TGTGCCAGCTCCCTGAACTCCAGGGGGTCCTACGAGCAGTACTTC.